The T cell receptor (beta chain) described here comes from a study of blood T cell repertoires in COVID-19. For the study at large: Acute-phase and convalescent COVID-19 samples originated in the United States, Italy and Spain. PBMCs, B-cell-depleted T cells, or T cells provided the cDNA or gDNA that made up the material.

The V end was cut by 5 bases, the J end by 0 bases, with 6 bases between. The CDR3 runs 13 residues. Germline CDR1 and CDR2: SGHTA and FQGNSA. Original methodology: The assay estimated nucleated cells by amplifying reference gene primers. Some clones are missing from TCRdb's copy, which holds only in-frame ones; the method was immunoSEQ multiplex PCR. The V and J calls and clone size are taken from that table; D and trimming were inferred from the DNA. Of fewer than 180,000 clones listed, roughly 80% are singletons. This chain connects TRBV7-2 to TRBJ2-3; D is undetermined. This clonotype was obtained from a man aged 65 to 79 with acute or convalescent COVID-19. The sequenced sample consisted of peripheral blood. The DNA for the CDR3 is TGTGCCAGCAGCACGACTAGCACAGATACGCAGTATTTT. Its translation is CASSTTSTDTQYF. Combining the CDR3 with reference TRBV7-2 and TRBJ2-3 gives the whole variable domain GAGVSQSPSNKVTEKGKDVELRCDPISGHTALYWYRQSLGQGLEFLIYFQGNSAPDKSGLPSDRFSAERTGGSVSTLTIQRTQQEDSAVYLCASSTTSTDTQYFGPGTRLTVL.